These 21 T cell receptor beta chains originate from one sample sequenced in a study of blood T cell repertoires in COVID-19. Only in-frame clones appear in the TCRdb table, and some are missing; sequencing was by immunoSEQ multiplex PCR. The top ten hold roughly 1.4% of the sample, which has approximately 250,000 clones, 84% seen once. Sequencing input: peripheral blood. These receptors all come from a woman between 40 and 50 years old who had recovered from COVID-19.

The V call is TRBV2, the J call TRBJ1-3, with D perhaps matching TRBD1 (6 bases). The CDR3 loop spans 14 amino acids. Germline-derived CDR1 and CDR2 are SNHLY and FYNNEI. V shed 7 bases and J shed 0 bases, with 10 bases lying between them. The CDR3 DNA is TGTGCCAGCACTTCAGGGGTCTCTGGAAACACCATATATTTT. Protein sequence: CASTSGVSGNTIYF.

The V gene is TRBV28, the J gene TRBJ1-2; TRBD1 matches 10 bases. The CDR3 contains 13 residues. Trimming removed 3 bases from V and 8 bases from J; junction bases left unmatched: 3. Germline V gene lookup returns CDR1 MDHEN and CDR2 SYDVKM. CDR3 nucleotide sequence: TGTGCCAGCAGTTTTGCGACAGGGGGCGGCTACACCTTC. This sequence encodes CASSFATGGGYTF.

The CDR3 coding sequence is TGCGCCAGCAGCTCTGGACAGGACGAAAAACTGTTTTTT. Its protein is CASSSGQDEKLFF. This chain joins TRBV5-1 and TRBJ1-4; 7 bases are a match to TRBD1. Germline V gene sequence: CDR1 SGHRS, CDR2 YFSETQ. The CDR3 is made up of 13 amino acids. Unmatched junction bases numbered 4, after V lost 3 bases and J lost 8 bases.

The sample holds one count of this clone. The J gene is TRBJ2-1, the V gene TRBV19, with 8 bases matching TRBD1. Germline CDR1 and CDR2: LNHDA and SQIVND (reference sequence). V dropped 4 bases and J dropped 7; count of bases not matched to a gene: 9. The CDR3 is 15 amino acids. This CDR3 reads CASSTPGQVWNEQFF. In DNA, the CDR3 is TGTGCCAGTAGTACACCGGGACAGGTTTGGAATGAGCAGTTCTTC.

V gene TRBV3-1 (or the pseudogene TRBV3-2) combines with J gene TRBJ2-7, with D tentatively TRBD1 (7 bases). The V gene's germline CDR1 is LGHDT and CDR2 YNNKEL (reference sequence). CDR3 length: 18 amino acids. V was shortened by 4 bases and J by 3 bases, with 25 bases between the two germline ends. CDR3: CASSPIAPGGLPLYEQYF. The CDR3, as DNA: TGTGCCAGCAGCCCAATCGCCCCAGGGGGGCTCCCCCTCTACGAGCAGTACTTC.

J is TRBJ2-1 and V is TRBV9; D uncertain. V was clipped by 4 bases and J by 0 bases, with 11 bases between them. Germline V lookup: CDR1 SGDLS, CDR2 YYNGEE. The CDR3 spans 15 residues. The CDR3 DNA follows: TGTGCCAGCAGCCCCCGGGTGAGCTCCTACAATGAGCAGTTCTTC. Translated: CASSPRVSSYNEQFF.

J is TRBJ1-2 and V is TRBV6-5, with D possibly matching TRBD1 (5 bases). Germline CDR1 and CDR2: MNHEY and SVGAGI. Trimming removed 5 bases at V and 8 bases at J, with 12 bases between. The CDR3 sequence is 12 residues long. Here the CDR3 reads CASSNDRIGYTF. The CDR3, as DNA: TGTGCCAGCAGTAACGACAGAATCGGCTACACCTTC.

This chain joins TRBV6-4 and TRBJ2-1, with 7 positions matching TRBD2. Germline values: CDR1 MRHNA, CDR2 SNTAGT. J gave up 2 bases and V 2 bases, and 6 bases lay outside the gene matches. The CDR3 is made up of 16 amino acids. The CDR3 sequence: CASSDVAGVTYNEQFF. The DNA for the CDR3 is TGTGCCAGCAGTGACGTCGCGGGGGTTACCTACAATGAGCAGTTCTTC.

V and J are TRBV5-1 and TRBJ2-5; possible D gene TRBD2, 5 bases. CDR3 size: 15 residues. Germline CDR1 and CDR2: SGHRS and YFSETQ. The V and J ends lost 0 bases and 4 bases respectively, with 13 bases between them. CDR3 region: CASSLDRGGVETQYF. The CDR3 nucleotides read TGCGCCAGCAGCTTGGATCGGGGTGGGGTAGAGACCCAGTACTTC.

This clone has only a few counts. The chain recombines TRBV5-1 with TRBJ1-4, with D tentatively TRBD1 (5 bases). Germline V gene sequence: CDR1 SGHRS, CDR2 YFSETQ. The length of the CDR3 is 13 residues. Trimming removed 4 bases from V and 5 bases from J, with 9 bases in between. CDR3 region: CASSGGSNEKLFF. The CDR3 DNA reads as TGCGCCAGCAGCGGGGGGTCGAATGAAAAACTGTTTTTT.

V usage is TRBV29-1 and J usage is TRBJ1-2; D uncertain. The CDR3 is 14 amino acids. Trimming removed 7 bases at V and 5 bases at J, with 20 bases between. Germline CDR1 SQVTM, CDR2 ANQGSEA. CDR3 DNA sequence: TGCAGCGCTGACCCGGGAAGGGCCGGGTATGGCTACACCTTC. Translated, it gives CSADPGRAGYGYTF.

This sequence joins TRBV28 and TRBJ2-2; TRBD2 agrees at 10 bases. The V gene's germline CDR1 is MDHEN and CDR2 SYDVKM. CDR3 size: 15 residues. The V and J ends lost 5 bases and 7 bases, in that order; junction bases with no gene match: 7. DNA of the CDR3: TGTGCCAGCAGTGTTTGGACTAGCGGTATCGGGGAGCTGTTTTTT. This translates into CASSVWTSGIGELFF.

This rearrangement joins TRBV19 to TRBJ1-1; D is perhaps TRBD1 (5 bases). The V gene lost 4 bases and the J gene lost 5 bases, with 14 bases spanning the gap. The CDR3 is made up of 14 amino acids. The germline CDR1 and CDR2 sequences are LNHDA and SQIVND (reference sequence). Here the CDR3 DNA reads TGTGCCAGTAGTAAGGGGTTATTGGTTACTGAAGCTTTCTTT. This codes for CASSKGLLVTEAFF. Looking up the rest from reference TRBV19 and TRBJ1-1 gives the full variable domain: DGGITQSPKYLFRKEGQNVTLSCEQNLNHDAMYWYRQDPGQGLRLIYYSQIVNDFQKGDIAEGYSVSREKKESFPLTVTSAQKNPTAFYLCASSKGLLVTEAFFGQGTRLTVV.

The chain has TRBV4-2 and TRBJ2-5; TRBD1 matches 7 bases. Germline assignment: CDR1 LGHNA and CDR2 YNFKEQ. CDR3 length equals 15 residues. V shed 2 bases, J shed 1 base, and the junction held 4 bases outside the gene matches. Here the CDR3 reads CASSQLGDSQETQYF. The CDR3 coding sequence is TGTGCCAGCAGCCAATTGGGGGACAGCCAAGAGACCCAGTACTTC.

This clone turned up a few times. The V and J genes are TRBV7-9 and TRBJ1-2, with D unresolved. V lost 5 bases, J lost 5 bases, and 9 bases lay in between. This CDR3 has 12 amino acids. Germline values: CDR1 SEHNR, CDR2 FQNEAQ (reference sequence). DNA of the CDR3: TGTGCCAGCAGCCCGGAGGTTTATGGCTACACCTTC. This translates into CASSPEVYGYTF.

This clone appeared a few times. Other DNA sequences in this sample translate to the same CDR3. The chain joins TRBV3-1 (or the pseudogene TRBV3-2) to TRBJ1-1; 7 bases are shared with TRBD1. This CDR3 comprises 14 residues. V lost 1 base and J lost 4; bases outside the gene matches: 3. CDR1 and CDR2 from the germline V gene are LGHDT and YNNKEL (reference sequence). The CDR3 reads CASSQGSGGTEAFF. DNA for the CDR3: TGTGCCAGCAGCCAAGGTTCAGGGGGCACTGAAGCTTTCTTT.

V is TRBV30 and J is TRBJ2-7; TRBD1 aligns across 8 bases. The CDR3 is 13 residues long. Germline loops: CDR1 GTSNPN, CDR2 SVGIG (reference sequence). Trimming cost V 0 bases and J 6 bases; bases outside gene matches: 4. CDR3 residues: CAWSVFTGGEQYF. CDR3 DNA sequence: TGTGCCTGGAGTGTGTTTACAGGGGGCGAGCAGTACTTC.

This chain joins TRBV2 and TRBJ2-2; TRBD1 aligns across 9 bases. Trimming at V came to 5 bases and at J to 2 bases, leaving 3 bases not matched to a gene. Germline CDR1 SNHLY, CDR2 FYNNEI. The CDR3 sequence is 15 residues long. DNA for the CDR3: TGTGCCAGCAGTCCACAGGGGGCTAACACCGGGGAGCTGTTTTTT. Translated: CASSPQGANTGELFF.

The chain links TRBV4-1 to TRBJ1-1; 8 positions match TRBD1. Germline loops: CDR1 MGHRA, CDR2 YSYEKL. With 6 bases clipped from V and 4 bases from J, the junction kept 7 bases outside the gene matches. This CDR3 has 14 amino acids. The CDR3 protein is CASSRSQGGTEAFF. CDR3 DNA: TGCGCCAGCAGTCGATCACAGGGGGGCACTGAAGCTTTCTTT.

The chain uses TRBV6-4 and TRBJ2-1, with 10 bases that match TRBD2. This CDR3 region has 16 residues. J gave up 6 bases and V 0 bases, and 5 bases lay outside the gene matches. CDR1 is MRHNA and CDR2 is SNTAGT in the germline V gene. The CDR3 sequence is CASSDSASGGFNEQFF. Written as DNA, the CDR3 is TGTGCCAGCAGTGACTCGGCTAGCGGGGGTTTCAATGAGCAGTTCTTC.

The chain combines TRBV4-2 with TRBJ1-1; TRBD1 might be the D (5 bases). The CDR3 runs 15 residues. Looked up from germline, CDR1 is LGHNA and CDR2 is YNFKEQ. V gave up 2 bases and J gave up 8 bases, with 18 bases separating them. CDR3 nucleotides: TGTGCCAGCAGCCAAAGGGAAAGACAGATAGTAGAAGCTTTCTTT. It codes for CASSQRERQIVEAFF.